The entry below gives a single T cell receptor beta chain sequence along with its context. The antigen is undetermined. This sample also contains other DNA sequences that code for the same CDR3. The record originates from a study of cytomegalovirus exposure and HLA in healthy donors. Overall study findings and caveats: Altogether, 170 or so TCR beta chains were recorded as cytomegalovirus-associated.

The CDR3 spans 13 residues. CDR1 is SGHRS and CDR2 is YFSETQ in the germline V gene. The germline V and J ends were trimmed by 3 bases and 0 bases, with 6 bases remaining between them. It was with 60 Vbeta and 13 Jbeta primers that the PCR ran. Clones were sequenced by immunoSEQ multiplex PCR, and TCRdb holds only the in-frame ones, with some missing. This sample has roughly 150,000 clones; about 80% occur once, and the top ten carry roughly 10%. The receptor comes from a man aged 18-30 years in good health and CMV-seropositive. Input material: PBMCs. This sequence joins TRBV5-1 and TRBJ2-5; no firm D call. CDR3 protein: CASSSDNQETQYF. Here the CDR3 DNA reads TGCGCCAGCAGCTCCGACAACCAAGAGACCCAGTACTTC. The full variable domain, its missing parts supplied by reference TRBV5-1 and TRBJ2-5, is KAGVTQTPRYLIKTRGQQVTLSCSPISGHRSVSWYQQTPGQGLQFLFEYFSETQRNKGNFPGRFSGRQFSNSRSEMNVSTLELGDSALYLCASSSDNQETQYFGPGTRLLVL.